Following are 11 T cell receptor beta chains from one sample sequenced in a study of technical replicates of blood from a handful of donors. Sequencing used immunoSEQ multiplex PCR; TCRdb keeps in-frame clones, though not all of them. Altogether tens of thousands of clones are present, roughly 98% being singletons, with the ten largest covering over 0.13%. Sequences were obtained from T cells isolated from PBMCs. These receptors originate from a human donor in good health.

The gene calls are TRBV4-2 and TRBJ1-5; D unresolved. This CDR3 region has 17 residues. Germline-derived CDR1 and CDR2 are LGHNA and YNFKEQ. V lost 0 bases and J lost 1, with 13 bases in between. DNA of the CDR3: TGTGCCAGCAGCCAAGATCTCGGAGTTCAAAGCAATCAGCCCCAGCATTTT. It translates to CASSQDLGVQSNQPQHF.

In its sample, this clone was seen once. V and J are TRBV13 and TRBJ1-1; D is perhaps TRBD1 (5 bases). Per the germline V gene, CDR1 is PRHDT and CDR2 is FYEKMQ (reference sequence). The V and J ends lost 0 bases and 4 bases respectively, with 9 bases between them. CDR3 length: 14 residues. This chain's CDR3 is CASSLGRGGTEAFF. CDR3 nucleotides: TGTGCCAGCAGCTTAGGCCGGGGGGGCACTGAAGCTTTCTTT.

In its sample, this clone was seen once. The genes are TRBV4-2 and TRBJ2-5; TRBD1 matches at 7 bases. Trimming took 2 bases from V and 1 from J; bases not matched to a gene: 4. Germline V gene lookup returns CDR1 LGHNA and CDR2 YNFKEQ. The CDR3 spans 15 residues. CDR3 loop: CASSQTWDSQETQYF. The CDR3 nucleotides are TGTGCCAGCAGCCAAACGTGGGACAGCCAAGAGACCCAGTACTTC.

The chain uses TRBV7-2 and TRBJ2-2, with 7 nucleotides matching TRBD2. This CDR3 spans 18 amino acids. In germline, CDR1 is SGHTA, CDR2 FQGNSA. Trimming removed 5 bases from V and 4 bases from J; junction bases left unmatched: 16. CDR3 protein: CASSPRPMAGVGTGELFF. For the CDR3, the DNA is TGTGCCAGCAGCCCCCGACCGATGGCGGGAGTGGGCACCGGGGAGCTGTTTTTT.

The V and J genes are TRBV9 and TRBJ1-2, with D possibly TRBD1 on 5 matching bases. This CDR3 is built from 14 residues. Germline CDR1 is SGDLS and CDR2 is YYNGEE. V was pared by 6 bases and J by 2 bases, with 14 bases between. The CDR3 sequence is CASIRGTANYGYTF. The CDR3 nucleotides read TGTGCCAGCATTAGGGGAACGGCAAACTATGGCTACACCTTC.

This rearrangement joins TRBV5-6 to TRBJ1-6, with D possibly matching TRBD1 (5 bases). The germline V gene has CDR1 SGHDT and CDR2 YYEEEE. The CDR3 extends over 15 amino acids. V dropped 0 bases and J dropped 10 bases, with 14 bases sitting between them. Here the CDR3 DNA reads TGTGCCAGCAGCTTGGTTGACAGTGTAGAGTCACCCCTCCACTTT. Its translation is CASSLVDSVESPLHF.

The chain is built from TRBV29-1 and TRBJ2-1; 8 bases are shared with TRBD2. CDR3 length equals 13 residues. With 0 bases clipped from V and 8 bases from J, the junction kept 3 bases outside the gene matches. Germline values: CDR1 SQVTM, CDR2 ANQGSEA. CDR3 bases: TGCAGCGTTGAAGAGCGGGAGGTCTATGAGCAGTTCTTC. Translated, it gives CSVEEREVYEQFF.

The gene calls are TRBV19 and TRBJ1-1, with D possibly being TRBD1 (5 bases). Per the germline V gene, CDR1 is LNHDA and CDR2 is SQIVND (reference sequence). This CDR3 spans 17 amino acids. Trimming left V 4 bases short and J 3 bases short, with 21 bases between. The chain's CDR3 is CASSSSGGGIWDTEAFF. CDR3 bases: TGTGCCAGTAGTAGCTCGGGGGGGGGTATTTGGGACACTGAAGCTTTCTTT.

This chain uses TRBV4-1 with TRBJ2-7, with TRBD1 as a possible D gene (5 bases). The CDR3 spans 17 residues. Germline V gene lookup returns CDR1 MGHRA and CDR2 YSYEKL. With 1 base removed from V and 2 bases from J, the gap between germline ends came to 18 bases. DNA of the CDR3: TGCGCCAGCAGCCAAGCTGTAGGACATCAGAGAACCTACGAGCAGTACTTC. Residues: CASSQAVGHQRTYEQYF.

The chain links TRBV2 to TRBJ1-5; no firm D call. The V gene lost 6 bases and the J gene lost 0 bases, with 6 bases spanning the gap. This CDR3 is built from 13 residues. CDR1 and CDR2 from the germline V gene are SNHLY and FYNNEI. CDR3 nucleotide sequence: TGTGCCAGCAGACTCGATAGCAATCAGCCCCAGCATTTT. Protein product: CASRLDSNQPQHF.

The chain has TRBV4-1 and TRBJ1-5; TRBD1 might be the D (5 bases). Germline CDR1 MGHRA, CDR2 YSYEKL. V lost 1 base and J 2 bases, leaving 12 bases between the germline ends. The CDR3 has 16 residues. For the CDR3, the DNA is TGCGCCAGCAGCCAAGTCTACTGGGGGGGCAATCAGCCCCAGCATTTT. Translation: CASSQVYWGGNQPQHF.